Following are 21 T cell receptor beta chains from one sample sequenced in a study of T cells after yellow fever vaccination (dated by TCRdb to about 2019). Library construction relied on 5' RACE. The sequencing machine was an Illumina HiSeq 2500. TCRdb redid the processing of the public reads, applying fastp at Q25 and MiXCR, and retained in-frame beta chains. A single entry per CDR3 protein holds the most common genes and DNA from its merged rows. The sample contains hundreds of thousands of distinct CDR3 sequences, 8.5% to 9% of them found a single time. Roughly 18% of the sample is held by the ten biggest clonotypes. Reading the label with the study, this specimen's treatment or condition is: live attenuated yellow fever vaccine strain. The sequences come from PBMCs, collected on the day of the first yellow fever vaccination. The receptors derive from a man younger than 35 who received the YFV17D yellow fever vaccine.

This chain joins TRBV6-2 or TRBV6-3 and TRBJ2-3; 7 nucleotides line up with TRBD1. Germline CDR1 reads MNHEY; CDR2 reads SVGEGT. Trimming removed 2 bases from V and 3 bases from J; junction bases left unmatched: 11. The CDR3 spans 17 residues. The CDR3 region is CASSYTLPGTATDTQYF. The CDR3, as DNA: TGTGCCAGCAGTTACACGCTACCCGGGACAGCGACAGATACGCAGTATTTT.

This chain connects TRBV3-1 to TRBJ2-5, with D tentatively TRBD2 (6 bases). V lost 2 bases to trimming and J lost 4 bases, with 8 bases between them. The germline V gene encodes CDR1 LGHDT and CDR2 YNNKEL (reference sequence). This CDR3 spans 13 amino acids. CDR3 residues: CASSQTSSETQYF. DNA for the CDR3: TGTGCCAGCAGCCAAACTAGCTCAGAGACCCAGTACTTC.

The gene calls are TRBV6-2 or TRBV6-3 and TRBJ2-3, with TRBD1 matching 10 bases. V gave up 7 bases and J gave up 2 bases; unmatched junction bases: 6. Germline assignment: CDR1 MNHEY and CDR2 SVGEGT. CDR3 length equals 15 residues. CDR3 sequence: CASIPGTGVTDTQYF. In nucleotides, the CDR3 is TGTGCCAGCATTCCCGGGACAGGGGTCACAGATACGCAGTATTTT.

This clonotype was seen at least ten times. The genes are TRBV9 and TRBJ1-3; no definite D call. Trimming left V 3 bases short and J 0 bases short, with 7 bases between. Germline CDR1 reads SGDLS; CDR2 reads YYNGEE. CDR3 size: 14 residues. The CDR3 bases are TGTGCCAGCAGCGATGAGTTCTCTGGAAACACCATATATTTT. Protein sequence: CASSDEFSGNTIYF.

This clonotype was seen a few times. The genes are TRBV10-3 and TRBJ2-7; 11 bases line up with TRBD1. CDR1 is ENHRY, CDR2 SYGVKD, per germline. The CDR3 covers 14 residues. Losses at the gene ends were 10 bases for V and 6 bases for J; bases not matched to a gene: 11. The CDR3: CATKGTGGFFEQYV. The CDR3 DNA follows: TGTGCCACCAAGGGGACAGGGGGTTTCTTCGAGCAGTACGTC.

The gene calls are TRBV19 and TRBJ2-2; no definite D call. The CDR3 extends over 11 amino acids. Deletions cut 7 bases from V and 8 bases from J, with 8 bases between. The germline V gene has CDR1 LNHDA and CDR2 SQIVND (reference sequence). CDR3 DNA sequence: TGTGCCAGTAATTTCAGAGGGGAGCTGTTTTTT. It is translated as CASNFRGELFF.

This clonotype was counted at least ten times. The junction shows a germline mismatch at one end, possibly a read error. The J gene is TRBJ2-3, the V gene TRBV29-1, with TRBD1 matching 9 bases. This CDR3 comprises 14 residues. CDR1 and CDR2 (germline): SQVTM, ANQGSEA. Here the CDR3 reads CSVDRGTGLDTQYF. CDR3 nucleotides: TGCAGTGTTGATCGGGGGACAGGGCTGGATACGCAGTATTTT.

This clonotype has just a few counts. The chain couples TRBV9 to TRBJ2-3; perhaps TRBD2 as D (6 bases). The germline V gene has CDR1 SGDLS and CDR2 YYNGEE. V was pared by 7 bases and J by 0 bases, with 15 bases between. The CDR3 is 15 residues long. As DNA, the CDR3 is TGTGCCAGCGGTCGCCGGGGGACTAGCACAGATACGCAGTATTTT. Its protein is CASGRRGTSTDTQYF.

This clonotype was seen only a few times. This chain uses TRBV9 with TRBJ2-3, with 11 bases matching TRBD2. The CDR3 totals 16 residues. Trimming removed 5 bases from V and 3 bases from J; junction bases left unmatched: 8. The germline gives CDR1 SGDLS, CDR2 YYNGEE. The CDR3 sequence is CASSAATSGVTDTQYF. The CDR3 DNA follows: TGTGCCAGCAGTGCAGCGACTAGCGGGGTTACAGATACGCAGTATTTT.

This clonotype was seen a handful of times. The rearrangement links TRBV28 to TRBJ2-7, with D perhaps matching TRBD1 or TRBD2 (5 bases each). The germline gives CDR1 MDHEN, CDR2 SYDVKM. V lost 6 bases, J lost 1 base, and 16 bases lay in between. The CDR3 contains 15 residues. The CDR3 DNA follows: TGTGCCAGCAGAGGTCCCGGGACCGAATCCTACGAGCAGTACGTC. Amino acid sequence: CASRGPGTESYEQYV.

The V gene is TRBV20-1, the J gene TRBJ2-5; 7 nucleotides agree with TRBD1. V dropped 3 bases and J dropped 3; count of bases not matched to a gene: 4. The CDR3 is 13 residues long. Per the germline V gene, CDR1 is DFQATT and CDR2 is SNEGSKA (reference sequence). The CDR3 coding sequence is TGCAGTGCTAGCAGAACAGGGGAAGAGACCCAGTACTTC. Its translation: CSASRTGEETQYF.

This clonotype was recorded many times. The rearrangement uses TRBV28 and TRBJ1-5; D is uncertain. CDR1 is MDHEN, CDR2 SYDVKM, per germline. The CDR3 totals 12 residues. V was trimmed by 6 bases and J by 1 base, leaving 4 bases between them. The CDR3 region is CASRESNQPQHF. In DNA, the CDR3 is TGTGCCAGCAGGGAAAGCAATCAGCCCCAGCATTTT.

This clonotype was observed a handful of times. The rearrangement uses TRBV7-2 and TRBJ2-1, with D possibly matching TRBD1 (5 bases). The CDR3 covers 14 residues. V lost 0 bases, J lost 8 bases, and 11 bases lay in between. CDR1 is SGHTA and CDR2 is FQGNSA in the germline V gene. The chain's CDR3 is CASSLAARAYEQFF. The CDR3 DNA sequence: TGTGCCAGCAGCTTAGCGGCCAGGGCTTATGAGCAGTTCTTC.

This clonotype was observed at least ten times. This sequence joins TRBV9 and TRBJ2-3; 8 positions match TRBD1. The ends lost 3 bases at V and 3 bases at J; junction bases unmatched: 12. This CDR3 comprises 17 residues. Germline loops: CDR1 SGDLS, CDR2 YYNGEE. In DNA, the CDR3 is TGTGCCAGCAGCGCCAGGACAGGGACGGGCCTGACAGATACGCAGTATTTT. It yields the protein CASSARTGTGLTDTQYF.

The chain carries TRBV5-1 and TRBJ2-3; D ambiguous. The CDR3 extends over 12 amino acids. The germline V gene encodes CDR1 SGHRS and CDR2 YFSETQ. V was shortened by 5 bases and J by 5 bases, with 9 bases between the two germline ends. CDR3 protein: CASRVHGDTQYF. The CDR3 region has the DNA TGCGCCAGCAGGGTCCACGGAGATACGCAGTATTTT.

This clonotype was counted between two and nine times. V gene TRBV5-1 combines with J gene TRBJ2-3; 8 positions agree with TRBD2. After removal of 0 bases from V and 5 bases from J, the junction contained 11 bases not matched to a gene. The CDR3 length is 17 residues. Per germline, CDR1 SGHRS and CDR2 YFSETQ. The CDR3 region is CASSLGSGGGPGDTQYF. The CDR3 DNA sequence: TGCGCCAGCAGCTTGGGGTCCGGCGGGGGGCCGGGAGATACGCAGTATTTT.

On this clonotype: The junction shows a germline mismatch at one end, possibly a read error. The gene calls are TRBV12-3 or TRBV12-4 and TRBJ1-6; the D gene is possibly TRBD1 (5 bases). The CDR3 spans 20 residues. CDR3 nucleotides: TGTGCCAGCAGTTTAGGATGGACACCGAGCTTTCGTTCCTATAATTCACCCCACCACTTT. This translates into CASSLGWTPSFRSYNSPHHF.

There are a few counts of this clonotype. This rearrangement joins TRBV19 to TRBJ2-3, with D unresolved. Germline CDR1 and CDR2: LNHDA and SQIVND (reference sequence). V lost 4 bases, J lost 6 bases, and 8 bases lay in between. There are 12 residues in the CDR3. The CDR3 sequence: CASSRVADTQYF. The CDR3 DNA reads as TGTGCCAGTAGTAGGGTCGCGGATACGCAGTATTTT.

This clonotype showed up just a few times. J is TRBJ2-6 and V is TRBV9; D unresolved. The germline V gene encodes CDR1 SGDLS and CDR2 YYNGEE. The V end was cut by 0 bases, the J end by 4 bases, with 8 bases between. CDR3 length: 15 amino acids. CDR3 nucleotide sequence: TGTGCCAGCAGCGTAGCTTTTGGGGGGGCCAACGTCCTGACTTTC. Protein product: CASSVAFGGANVLTF.

This clonotype occurred many times. The gene calls are TRBV5-6 and TRBJ2-4; D tentatively fits TRBD1 or TRBD2 (6 bases each). The CDR3 is 13 amino acids. CDR1 is SGHDT, CDR2 YYEEEE, per germline. V lost 2 bases, J lost 6 bases, and 9 bases lay in between. The CDR3 is CASSFKGGNIQYF. DNA for the CDR3: TGTGCCAGCAGCTTTAAGGGGGGAAACATTCAGTACTTC.

This clonotype occurred a few times. V and J are TRBV25-1 and TRBJ2-7, with a tentative D call TRBD1 (6 bases). Deletions cut 7 bases from V and 3 bases from J, with 13 bases between. CDR1 and CDR2 (germline): MGHDK, SYGVNS. The CDR3 covers 13 residues. Here the CDR3 reads CASMRRGGYEQYF. In DNA form, the CDR3 reads TGTGCCAGCATGCGCCGAGGGGGCTACGAGCAGTACTTC.